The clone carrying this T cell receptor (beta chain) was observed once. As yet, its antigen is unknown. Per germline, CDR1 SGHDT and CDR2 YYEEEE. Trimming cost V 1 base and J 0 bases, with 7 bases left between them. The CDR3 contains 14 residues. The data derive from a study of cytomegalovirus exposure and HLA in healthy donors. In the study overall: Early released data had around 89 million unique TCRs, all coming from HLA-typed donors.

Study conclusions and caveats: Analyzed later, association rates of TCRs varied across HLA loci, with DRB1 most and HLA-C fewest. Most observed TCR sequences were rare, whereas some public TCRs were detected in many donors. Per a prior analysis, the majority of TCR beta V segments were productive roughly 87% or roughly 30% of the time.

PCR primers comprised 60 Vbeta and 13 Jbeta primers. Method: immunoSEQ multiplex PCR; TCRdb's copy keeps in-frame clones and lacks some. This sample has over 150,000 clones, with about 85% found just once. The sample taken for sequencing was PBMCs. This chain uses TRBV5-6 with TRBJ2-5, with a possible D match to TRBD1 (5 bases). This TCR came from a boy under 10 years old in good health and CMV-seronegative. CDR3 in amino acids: CASSLRGNQETQYF. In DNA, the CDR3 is TGTGCCAGCAGCTTGAGGGGTAACCAAGAGACCCAGTACTTC. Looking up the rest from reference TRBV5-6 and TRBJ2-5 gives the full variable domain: DAGVTQSPTHLIKTRGQQVTLRCSPKSGHDTVSWYQQALGQGPQFIFQYYEEEERQRGNFPDRFSGHQFPNYSSELNVNALLLGDSALYLCASSLRGNQETQYFGPGTRLLVL.